The source of this TCR beta chain is a study of cytomegalovirus exposure and HLA in healthy donors. This clone was observed a handful of times. TCRdb keeps only in-frame clones here, not all; method: immunoSEQ multiplex PCR. This sample has 300,000 to 350,000 clones; approximately 86% occur once, and the top ten carry around 0.91%. V was cut by 2 bases and J by 7 bases, with 12 bases left in between. Looked up from germline, CDR1 is SGDLS and CDR2 is YYNGEE. This CDR3 has 13 residues. The chain recombines TRBV9 with TRBJ1-2; D gene ambiguous. Specimen: PBMCs. This TCR derives from a man younger than 45 in good health and CMV-seronegative. The CDR3 bases are TGTGCCAGCAGCGTCCCGGCTTCGGGTGGCTACACCTTC. This codes for CASSVPASGGYTF.